This TCR beta chain was observed in a study of blood T cell repertoires in COVID-19. Study at large: The samples span acute and convalescent COVID-19 from the United States, Italy and Spain. Nucleic acid was either cDNA or gDNA, and it came from T cells, B-cell-depleted T cells, or PBMCs.

V shed 2 bases, J shed 8 bases, and the junction held 2 bases outside the gene matches. The CDR3 has 15 residues. Per the germline V gene, CDR1 is SGHTA and CDR2 is FQGNSA. Authors' methods: Reference gene primer amplification gave estimated nucleated cell counts. Clones were read by immunoSEQ multiplex PCR, and TCRdb kept only the in-frame ones, dropping some. The V and J calls and clone size come from that table; D and trimming were worked out from the DNA. The sample shows more than 200,000 clones, around 90% of them seen only once. V is TRBV7-2 and J is TRBJ1-6; 11 bases align to TRBD1. Material for sequencing was peripheral blood. The TCR comes from a man between 65 and 79 years old with acute or convalescent COVID-19. DNA for the CDR3: TGTGCCAGCAGCTTATTGGGACAGGGGGATTCACCCCTCCACTTT. Translating it yields CASSLLGQGDSPLHF.